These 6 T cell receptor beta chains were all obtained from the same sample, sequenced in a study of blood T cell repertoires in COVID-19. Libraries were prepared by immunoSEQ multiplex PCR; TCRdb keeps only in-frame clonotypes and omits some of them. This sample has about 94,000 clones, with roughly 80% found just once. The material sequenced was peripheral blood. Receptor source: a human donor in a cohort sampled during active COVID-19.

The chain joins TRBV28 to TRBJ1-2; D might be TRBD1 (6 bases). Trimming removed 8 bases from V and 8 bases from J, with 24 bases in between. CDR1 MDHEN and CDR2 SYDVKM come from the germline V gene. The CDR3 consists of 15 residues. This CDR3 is CASSSLGGGAGGYTF. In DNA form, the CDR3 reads TGTGCCAGCTCCTCCTTAGGGGGGGGCGCGGGCGGCTACACCTTC.

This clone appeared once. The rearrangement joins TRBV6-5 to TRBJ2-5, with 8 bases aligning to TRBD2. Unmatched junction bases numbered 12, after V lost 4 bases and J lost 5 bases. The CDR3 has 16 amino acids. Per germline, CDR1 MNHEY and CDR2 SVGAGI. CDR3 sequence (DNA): TGTGCCAGCAGTTCCTTAGGGAGCGGGAGTCGGGAGACCCAGTACTTC. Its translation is CASSSLGSGSRETQYF.

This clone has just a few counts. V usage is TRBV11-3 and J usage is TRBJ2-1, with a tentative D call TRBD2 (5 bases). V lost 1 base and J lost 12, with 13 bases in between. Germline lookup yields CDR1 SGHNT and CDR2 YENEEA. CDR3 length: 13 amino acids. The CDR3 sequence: CASSLVGPAGQFF. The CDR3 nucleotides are TGTGCCAGCAGCTTAGTAGGGCCCGCGGGGCAGTTCTTC.

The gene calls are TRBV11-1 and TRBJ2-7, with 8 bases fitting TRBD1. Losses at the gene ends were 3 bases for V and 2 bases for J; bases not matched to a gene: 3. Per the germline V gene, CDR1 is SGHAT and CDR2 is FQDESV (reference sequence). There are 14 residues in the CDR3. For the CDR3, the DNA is TGTGCCAGCAGCTTCAGACAGGGGACCTACGAGCAGTACTTC. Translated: CASSFRQGTYEQYF. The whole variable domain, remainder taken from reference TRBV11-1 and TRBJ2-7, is EAEVAQSPRYKITEKSQAVAFWCDPISGHATLYWYRQILGQGPELLVQFQDESVVDDSQLPKDRFSAERLKGVDSTLKIQPAELGDSAMYLCASSFRQGTYEQYFGPGTRLTVT.

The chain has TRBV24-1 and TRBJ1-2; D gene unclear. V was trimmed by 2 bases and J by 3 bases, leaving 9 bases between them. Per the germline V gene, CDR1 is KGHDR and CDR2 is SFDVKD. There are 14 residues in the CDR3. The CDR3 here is CATSDWGGDYGYTF. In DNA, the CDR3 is TGTGCCACCAGTGATTGGGGAGGAGACTATGGCTACACCTTC.

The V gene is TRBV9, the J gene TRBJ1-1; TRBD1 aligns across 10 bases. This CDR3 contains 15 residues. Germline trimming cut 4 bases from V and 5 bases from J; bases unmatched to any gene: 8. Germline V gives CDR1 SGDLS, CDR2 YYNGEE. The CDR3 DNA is TGTGCCAGCAGCACCCCGGGACAGGGGCGGACTGAAGCTTTCTTT. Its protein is CASSTPGQGRTEAFF.